These T cell receptor beta chains were read from a single sample in a study of T cells after yellow fever vaccination. Each CDR3 protein gets one entry after TCRdb re-called the 5' RACE reads with MiXCR. The sample yields some 73,000 distinct CDR3 sequences, around 7.7% seen once. This specimen consisted of CD8+ T cells sorted from PBMCs, obtained on the day of the yellow fever booster vaccination. Source of these receptors: a man younger than 45 who received the YFV17D yellow fever vaccine. CDR3s include the opening cysteine and the closing phenylalanine or tryptophan. A D gene is named only where the DNA matches it firmly. Only some rows state a clone size, as once, few, many or a class for expanded clones.

D gene: TRBD2; J gene: TRBJ2-1; V gene: TRBV4-3; clone size: few; CDR3 DNA: TGCGCCAGCAGCCAGATAGCGGGAGCCCCCCCAAATGAGCAGTTCTTC; CDR3 protein: CASSQIAGAPPNEQFF
D gene: TRBD1; J gene: TRBJ2-2; V gene: TRBV19; clone size: -; CDR3 DNA: TGTGCCAGTAGTGGACAGGGGGCCGGGGAGCTGTTTTTT; CDR3 protein: CASSGQGAGELFF
D gene: -; J gene: TRBJ2-5; V gene: TRBV11-2; clone size: -; CDR3 DNA: TGTACCAGCAGCTTAGATCCTAAGTACCAAGAGACCCAGTACTTC; CDR3 protein: CTSSLDPKYQETQYF
D gene: TRBD1; J gene: TRBJ2-7; V gene: TRBV12-3/TRBV12-4; clone size: few; CDR3 DNA: TGTGCCAGCAGTTTAGCCGGACAGGGGAAGTACTTC; CDR3 protein: CASSLAGQGKYF
D gene: -; J gene: TRBJ2-5; V gene: TRBV11-2; clone size: few; CDR3 DNA: TGTGCCAGCAGCCCCAATTGGGGGGGCTGGGAGACCCAGTACTTC; CDR3 protein: CASSPNWGGWETQYF
D gene: TRBD2; J gene: TRBJ2-1; V gene: TRBV10-3; clone size: many; CDR3 DNA: TGTGCCATCGAAGCGGGGCTAGCGGGAGGACCCGGGCACAATGAGCAGTTCTTC; CDR3 protein: CAIEAGLAGGPGHNEQFF
D gene: -; J gene: TRBJ2-6; V gene: TRBV13; clone size: -; CDR3 DNA: TGTGCCAGCAGCTTAGCGGTCTTCTCTGGGGCCAACGTCCTGACTTTC; CDR3 protein: CASSLAVFSGANVLTF
D gene: -; J gene: TRBJ2-5; V gene: TRBV21-1; clone size: many; CDR3 DNA: TGTGCCCGACGACCTGGGACAGGTCTAGCAGAGACCCAGTACTTC; CDR3 protein: CARRPGTGLAETQYF
D gene: TRBD2; J gene: TRBJ2-1; V gene: TRBV7-3; clone size: many; CDR3 DNA: TGTGCCAGCAGCTTAGACCAAGGACTAGCGGGAGTGAATGAGCAGTTCTTC; CDR3 protein: CASSLDQGLAGVNEQFF
D gene: TRBD2; J gene: TRBJ2-2; V gene: TRBV9; clone size: few; CDR3 DNA: TGTGCCAGCAGCCCGCGGACTAGCGGGAGAACTGTGAACACCGGGGAGCTGTTTTTT; CDR3 protein: CASSPRTSGRTVNTGELFF
D gene: -; J gene: TRBJ2-3; V gene: TRBV7-9; clone size: few; CDR3 DNA: TGTGCCAGCAGCTTTAGGTCCGGGGAAAACACAGATACGCAGTATTTT; CDR3 protein: CASSFRSGENTDTQYF
D gene: TRBD2; J gene: TRBJ2-7; V gene: TRBV20-1; clone size: few; CDR3 DNA: TGCAGTGCGTATGAGCGGGAGTTAGACGAGCAGTACTTC; CDR3 protein: CSAYERELDEQYF
D gene: -; J gene: TRBJ1-5; V gene: TRBV6-1; clone size: -; CDR3 DNA: TGTGCCAGCAGTGACACCCAGGGAGGGGGGGGGCAGCCCCAGCATTTT; CDR3 protein: CASSDTQGGGGQPQHF
D gene: -; J gene: TRBJ2-7; V gene: TRBV20-1; clone size: -; CDR3 DNA: TGCAGTGCTAGCCCCCCTAGCGTTCACTACGAGCAGTACTTC; CDR3 protein: CSASPPSVHYEQYF
D gene: TRBD2; J gene: TRBJ2-7; V gene: TRBV20-1; clone size: few; CDR3 DNA: TGCAGTGTCGGTAGCGGGTTCTCCTACGAGCAGTACTTC; CDR3 protein: CSVGSGFSYEQYF
D gene: -; J gene: TRBJ1-3; V gene: TRBV5-1; clone size: -; CDR3 DNA: TGCGCCAGCAGCCCAGGGGATCTCCCTGGAAACACCATATATTTT; CDR3 protein: CASSPGDLPGNTIYF
D gene: TRBD1; J gene: TRBJ2-4; V gene: TRBV13; clone size: many; CDR3 DNA: TGTGCCAGCAGCCCAGGGGGCATTATAGCCAAAAACATTCAGTACTTC; CDR3 protein: CASSPGGIIAKNIQYF
D gene: -; J gene: TRBJ2-7; V gene: TRBV27; clone size: -; CDR3 DNA: TGTGCCAGCAGTTTACCCTCAAGGGAGCAGTACTTC; CDR3 protein: CASSLPSREQYF
D gene: TRBD2; J gene: TRBJ2-3; V gene: TRBV27; clone size: -; CDR3 DNA: TGTGCCAGCAGTTTATCTAGCGGGACCACAGATACGCAGTATTTT; CDR3 protein: CASSLSSGTTDTQYF
D gene: TRBD1; J gene: TRBJ2-7; V gene: TRBV7-9; clone size: many; CDR3 DNA: TGTGCCAGCAGCCGACAGGGGTTCAACGAGCAGTACTTC; CDR3 protein: CASSRQGFNEQYF
D gene: -; J gene: TRBJ2-5; V gene: TRBV19; clone size: few; CDR3 DNA: TGTGCCAGTAGTATGGTTAGCTTGGAGACCCAGTACTTC; CDR3 protein: CASSMVSLETQYF
D gene: -; J gene: TRBJ1-5; V gene: TRBV12-5; clone size: -; CDR3 DNA: TGTGCTAGTGCCGGACAGTCCAATCAGCCCCAGCATTTT; CDR3 protein: CASAGQSNQPQHF
D gene: -; J gene: TRBJ2-1; V gene: TRBV27; clone size: few; CDR3 DNA: TGTGCCAGCACTCACTTGGGCGGGACAGTTTTGGCCAATGAGCAGTTCTTC; CDR3 protein: CASTHLGGTVLANEQFF
D gene: TRBD2; J gene: TRBJ2-1; V gene: TRBV15; clone size: many; CDR3 DNA: TGTGCCGCTTCCTGGGGACTAGCGGATTACAATGAGCAGTTCTTC; CDR3 protein: CAASWGLADYNEQFF
D gene: TRBD1; J gene: TRBJ2-1; V gene: TRBV13; clone size: -; CDR3 DNA: TGTGCCAGCAGCTTAGGGACAGGGGGTTATGAGCAGTTCTTC; CDR3 protein: CASSLGTGGYEQFF
D gene: -; J gene: TRBJ2-2; V gene: TRBV4-3; clone size: -; CDR3 DNA: TGCGCCAGCAGCCAAGGACAGGACCACACCGGGGAGCTGTTTTTT; CDR3 protein: CASSQGQDHTGELFF
D gene: TRBD2; J gene: TRBJ2-7; V gene: TRBV6-5; clone size: few; CDR3 DNA: TGTGCCAGCAGTTTTTACGGACTAGCGGGAGGCTCCTACGAGCAGTACTTC; CDR3 protein: CASSFYGLAGGSYEQYF
D gene: -; J gene: TRBJ2-7; V gene: TRBV19; clone size: -; CDR3 DNA: TGTGCCAGTAGTTTCCGGGGAAGGGTGTCCGAGCAGTACTTC; CDR3 protein: CASSFRGRVSEQYF
D gene: -; J gene: TRBJ2-7; V gene: TRBV28; clone size: -; CDR3 DNA: TGTGCCAGCATTTTATCTTTTGGGGCAGCAGTACATGCCTCCTACGAGCAGTACTTC; CDR3 protein: CASILSFGAAVHASYEQYF
D gene: TRBD1; J gene: TRBJ2-7; V gene: TRBV7-2; clone size: few; CDR3 DNA: TGTGCCAGCAGCCTGAGCGGGACAGGGGCCTACGAGCAGTACTTC; CDR3 protein: CASSLSGTGAYEQYF
D gene: TRBD2; J gene: TRBJ2-1; V gene: TRBV10-3; clone size: -; CDR3 DNA: TGTGCCATCAGTGATGGGACTAGTGGTAGCTCCTACAATGAGCAGTTCTTC; CDR3 protein: CAISDGTSGSSYNEQFF
D gene: -; J gene: TRBJ2-1; V gene: TRBV12-3/TRBV12-4; clone size: -; CDR3 DNA: TGTGCCAGCAGCTCCAGGGCGGGGTACAATGAGCAGTTCTTC; CDR3 protein: CASSSRAGYNEQFF
D gene: -; J gene: TRBJ2-1; V gene: TRBV28; clone size: many; CDR3 DNA: TGTGCCAGCAGCACCGCAGGGCCCTACAATGAGCAGTTCTTC; CDR3 protein: CASSTAGPYNEQFF
D gene: -; J gene: TRBJ2-5; V gene: TRBV20-1; clone size: -; CDR3 DNA: TGCAGTGGCAGGGAGATGGAGACCCAGTACTTC; CDR3 protein: CSGREMETQYF
D gene: TRBD1; J gene: TRBJ2-7; V gene: TRBV13; clone size: few; CDR3 DNA: TGTGCCAGCAGCTTAAGGGACAGGGGAGTCTACGAGCAGTACTTC; CDR3 protein: CASSLRDRGVYEQYF